This T cell receptor beta chain was captured by sequencing in a study of beta chain features in type 1 diabetes. General observations from the study: Patients showed naive, central memory and Treg TCRB repertoires that appeared more similar than those of healthy donors.

There are 14 residues in the CDR3. Germline CDR1 LGHNA, CDR2 YSLEER. V dropped 2 bases and J dropped 8; count of bases not matched to a gene: 3. This clone was detected ten times or more. Its antigen is as yet unknown. Of the isolated RNA, all was reverse transcribed, and so the sequenced material was expressed TCRB transcripts. Some 4 million reads on average were seen across naive, central memory and regulatory T cell samples. Profiled with immunoSEQ multiplex PCR; TCRdb holds only in-frame clones, not every one. The sample has hundreds of thousands of clones, around 10% seen once; the top ten hold 0.015%.

Sequenced: naive CD4+ T cells from blood. J is TRBJ2-4 and V is TRBV4-3; 10 bases map to TRBD2. The receptor comes from a woman aged 25 to 45 in good health. The CDR3 sequence is CASSQSSGSYIQYF. CDR3 in DNA: TGCGCCAGCAGCCAATCTAGCGGGAGCTACATTCAGTACTTC.